This T cell receptor (beta chain) came from a study of beta chain features in type 1 diabetes. Study as a whole: Age, gender and cell yields were alike across patients and healthy donors. Study-level points and caveats: For patients, the naive, central memory and Treg TCRB repertoires appeared more alike than for healthy donors. The VDJ junctions of type 1 diabetes patients carried fewer insertions and more deletions. Across all four CD4+ subsets, people with type 1 diabetes showed modestly shorter TCRB CDR3s.

Remarks on this clone: Its antigen is not known.

TCRB transcripts that were expressed got sequenced, as all of the isolated RNA had been reverse transcribed. Naive, central memory and regulatory T cell samples averaged around 3.9 million reads. Generated by immunoSEQ multiplex PCR, the TCRdb table keeps only in-frame clones and is missing some. This table has 250,000 to 300,000 clones, about 24% appearing once. Germline V lookup: CDR1 MDHEN, CDR2 SYDVKM. The CDR3 has 15 amino acids. V was shortened by 5 bases and J by 7 bases, with 19 bases between the two germline ends. The rearrangement links TRBV28 to TRBJ2-3; D perhaps matches TRBD2 (6 bases). Specimen: naive CD4+ T cells from blood. The TCR sequence derives from a woman in her thirties with type 1 diabetes. The CDR3 DNA follows: TGTGCCAGCAGTAGTCTTGCGGGAAATCTGAATACGCAGTATTTT. Its translation: CASSSLAGNLNTQYF. Based on the CDR3 plus reference TRBV28 and TRBJ2-3, the full variable domain is DVKVTQSSRYLVKRTGEKVFLECVQDMDHENMFWYRQDPGLGLRLIYFSYDVKMKEKGDIPEGYSVSREKKERFSLILESASTNQTSMYLCASSSLAGNLNTQYFGPGTRLTVL.